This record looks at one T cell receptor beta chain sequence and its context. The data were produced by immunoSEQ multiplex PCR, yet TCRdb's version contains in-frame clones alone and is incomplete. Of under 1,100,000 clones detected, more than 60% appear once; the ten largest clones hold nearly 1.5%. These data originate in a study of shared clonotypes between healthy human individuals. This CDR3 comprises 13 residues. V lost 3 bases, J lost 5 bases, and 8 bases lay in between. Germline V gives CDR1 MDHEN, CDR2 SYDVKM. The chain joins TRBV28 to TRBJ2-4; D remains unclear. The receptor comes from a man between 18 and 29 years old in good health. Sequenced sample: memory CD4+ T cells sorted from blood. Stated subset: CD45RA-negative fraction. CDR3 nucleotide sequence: TGTGCCAGCAGTTTGGCCGGGCAAAACATTCAGTACTTC. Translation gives CASSLAGQNIQYF.